This T cell receptor (beta chain) was documented in a study of blood T cell repertoires in COVID-19. Study as a whole: Spain, Italy and the United States supplied samples that represented acute and convalescent COVID-19.

Seattle-derived patients entered the study during active infection and were followed longitudinally. CDR1 and CDR2 from the germline V gene are SEHNR and FQNEAQ (reference sequence). Trimming removed 3 bases from V and 6 bases from J, with 6 bases in between. This CDR3 contains 11 residues. Method: immunoSEQ multiplex PCR; TCRdb's copy keeps in-frame clones and lacks some. The repertoire holds 150,000 to 200,000 clones, with around 82% as singletons. The sequence came from a woman aged 35 to 49 with COVID-19, enrolled during active disease. Sequenced sample: peripheral blood. The gene calls are TRBV7-9 and TRBJ2-7; D call uncertain. Written as DNA, the CDR3 is TGTGCCAGCAGCTTCACTGGCGAGCAGTACTTC. Protein: CASSFTGEQYF. Complete variable domain (other parts from reference TRBV7-9 and TRBJ2-7): DTGVSQNPRHKITKRGQNVTFRCDPISEHNRLYWYRQTLGQGPEFLTYFQNEAQLEKSRLLSDRFSAERPKGSFSTLEIQRTEQGDSAMYLCASSFTGEQYFGPGTRLTVT.